This TCR beta chain was sequenced during a study of cytomegalovirus exposure and HLA in healthy donors (dated by TCRdb to 2016 to 2017). Broadly, across the study: According to an earlier analysis of 550 to 750 of the donors, 150 million to 200 million T cells yielded roughly 110 million unique TCR beta sequences and around 300 Gb of sequence data. The number of donors typed differed by locus, with about 629-640 for A, B, C, DRB1 and DQB1, around 520 for DQA1, about 610 for DPA1, and around 430 for DPB1. All discovery cohort repertoires had been generated using a single sequencing platform. The study profiled the T cell repertoires of hundreds of subjects by immunosequencing and related them to cytomegalovirus serostatus. Of the 300 to 400 genotyped donors, about 80% fell in the genetic ancestry cluster associated with self-reported Caucasian donors. On average, roughly 240,000 unique TCR beta nucleotide sequences were sequenced per donor among about 400 genotyped donors of the cohort, with about 17% of those sequences being non-productive. Roughly five DR-DQ haplotypes were handled as single units for association and clustering, since linkage in the cohort was strong. The study aimed to test whether signatures of past pathogen exposure could be identified by cataloging public T cell receptors. Donor age, sex, ethnicity and CMV serostatus were collected together with the repertoire data. Both class I and class II loci were covered by HLA typing, at four-digit resolution. Approximately 300 gigabases of sequencing data and 78 million or so unique TCR sequences were included in an early release covering roughly 700 HLA-typed donors. An earlier analysis of approximately 580 of the donors used high-throughput TCR beta sequencing to judge whether each TCR beta V gene segment behaved as functional or pseudogenic. A separate validation cohort of about 110 different subjects was used in addition to the approximately 610-subject first cohort. To predict cytomegalovirus infection status, the study combined high-throughput TCR immunosequencing, statistical association of individual TCRs with disease status, and machine learning. A later genetic analysis used genome-wide SNP genotypes for about 60% of the roughly 670 donors, treating that subset as a discovery cohort. The later analysis used no new phenotypic data to find candidate immune exposures, relying instead on TCR beta sequences and their occurrence across donors. A later analysis re-analyzed previously published TCR beta repertoires from approximately 700 donors and added high-resolution HLA genotyping to study TCR occurrence patterns.

The cohort consisted of hundreds of healthy bone marrow donors. At the time of sampling, every cohort member was nominally healthy, though immune exposures that went unrecorded were likely present. The donor was CMV seropositive and was included in the group of 290 or so seropositive cohort members. Each donor provided a peripheral blood sample, and peripheral blood mononuclear cells were used for TCR beta sequencing. Genomic DNA extraction from the blood cell samples was performed with the Qiagen DNeasy Blood Extraction Kit. Regarding this clone: This receptor's antigen is unknown. Per-nucleotide qualities are absent, and no much larger clonotype sits a single base away.

Trimming at the junction amounts to 2 bases on V and 5 bases on J, and the germline ends lie 4 bases apart. There are 12 amino acids in the CDR3, from cysteine to phenylalanine inclusive. Only the CDR3 DNA is retained, 36 bases long and in frame from the first base. CDR1 SGHNT and CDR2 YYREEE are derived from the germline V gene (reference sequence). The library was built by means of the immunoSEQ multiplex PCR assay. The multiplex PCR relied on a mix of 60 forward primers for TCR Vbeta segments and 13 reverse primers for TCR Jbeta segments. The CDR3 region of rearranged TCR beta genes was amplified from genomic DNA with a multiplex PCR assay. On the Illumina HiSeq System, the amplified TCR beta libraries were sequenced as 87-base-pair reads. The paper's data handling went like this. A later analysis counted about 76 million unique TCR beta chains across the 550 to 700 repertoires, and 10 million to 11 million of these chains were shared by at least two donors. To remove PCR and sequencing errors, raw reads were error-corrected and collapsed into unique sequences using a nearest-neighbor algorithm that merged closely related sequences. To assign V, D and J gene segments, CDR3 sequences were aligned to IMGT reference sequences. For a sequence to be retained, at least a six-nucleotide match to both a V gene segment and a J gene segment was required. Rearrangements were classified as productive when the CDR3 lacked stop codons and remained in frame with V and J, and all other rearrangements were classified as non-productive. CDR3 was defined by IMGT convention, running from the second conserved V-encoded cysteine to the conserved J-encoded phenylalanine. The earlier analysis of 587 of the donors excluded sequences that lacked an unambiguous match to a single V gene segment. An earlier analysis of some 500 of the donors classified V segments as functional when productive rearrangements were above 56.7% and as segregating when the standard deviation between donors was above 5%. A statistical classification framework was developed to diagnose cytomegalovirus status using the catalog of TCR beta chain sequences. V and J gene assignment, in a later analysis, came from comparing TCR nucleotide sequences with IMGT/GENE-DB human TR gene sequences. The TCRdist pipeline was used in a later analysis to assign CDR3 sequences and most-parsimonious VDJ recombination scenarios. In a later analysis, each TCR beta chain was defined by its CDR3 amino acid sequence together with its V-gene family, and reads without a unique V-gene family were excluded. As a way to deal with suspected cross-contamination and a sequencing artifact, a later analysis dropped hundreds of nucleotide sequences that were highly shared and had low generation probability. A later analysis calculated a clonal expansion index for each public chain from normalized within-repertoire ranks of inferred template counts. Generation probabilities in a later analysis came from a VDJ recombination model fitted to out-of-frame rearrangements, and those results were checked against IGoR. A later analysis scored TCR-TCR, TCR-HLA and TCR-CMV co-occurrence with hypergeometric tests, applying a repertoire-size bias correction to TCR pairs. In a later analysis, false discovery rates were estimated by permuting HLA or CMV assignments 20 times. In a later analysis, co-occurring TCRs were grouped with DBSCAN, and TCRdist sequence similarity was added when clustering was performed within HLA-allele-positive subsets. For co-occurrence clustering, repertoires with fewer than 30,000 or more than 120,000 public chains were excluded, along with about five repertoires with anomalous nucleotide sharing. TCRdb's version of the immuneACCESS table is confined to in-frame rearrangements and falls short of the full clone set. An unresolved V gene accounts for under half of the shortfall where checked; the remainder is of unknown origin. V, J and clone size are taken as reported in that table, and D and trimming were inferred from the DNA itself. This sample gives roughly 120,000 clones in total; approximately 80% of them show up just once. The biggest ten clones account for 2.5% to 3% of the sample.

Overall study results and their limits: When HLA alleles, especially DR and DQ, strongly co-occurred, TCR associations were difficult to assign to individual alleles. CMV serostatus was the only immune exposure information available for the cohort. A further reported finding was that TCR beta sequences accurately predicted the HLA-A and HLA-B alleles for most subjects in the first cohort. In this cohort, only TCR beta chains were sequenced, and detectable features were limited by the absence of alpha or paired-chain data. According to a later analysis, parvovirus B19, influenza, CMV and Epstein-Barr virus appeared linked to several top co-occurrence clusters. In a later genetic analysis, fewer N-insertions in productive TCRs were reported among donors in an Asian-associated ancestry cluster than the approximately 630-donor mean. While some public TCRs were present in many individuals, most TCR sequences turned up only very rarely across donors. A later analysis found that TCR association rates varied across HLA loci, with DRB1 alleles showing the most associated TCRs and HLA-C alleles the fewest. Cytomegalovirus status was reported to be diagnosed by the classifier with high specificity and sensitivity in both the original and validation cohorts. Because counts were too low, some 17 rarely observed V segments, including chromosome 9 orphons, were left out of the earlier analysis of 587 of the donors. Some IMGT-functional V segments, including TRBV6-2 and TRBV6-3, could not be told apart with the 87-base-pair reads, so those segments were excluded. The sequencing pipeline was judged likely to have produced a cluster of highly shared sequence variants as a technical artifact. V-gene and J-gene trimming of TCR beta chains was associated with a missense DCLRE1C variant in a later genetic analysis, and the association was replicated in an independent cohort. Correlated functional status among segregating V segments might reflect linkage disequilibrium, but an unknown experimental factor could not be ruled out. In an earlier analysis of 500 to 650 of the donors, most TCR beta V segments appeared in productive rearrangements about 90% or about 30% of the time, broadly matching IMGT annotations. According to the authors, the approach could potentially be generalized to other disease states and immunological phenotypes. In vitro tests confirmed that a few of the cytomegalovirus-associated TCR beta chains recognize cytomegalovirus antigens. In a later analysis, some 17,000 TCR beta sequences were associated with specific HLA alleles at a false discovery rate of 0.05. Compared with equally common non-associated chains, HLA-associated TCR beta chains in a later analysis were more clonally expanded and had lower generation probabilities. The study gave a list of 150 to 200 TCR beta chains associated with cytomegalovirus. Roughly uniform sequencing depth across donors was assumed in presence/absence analyses, although this assumption may not hold. HLA typing was unavailable for some donors at each locus, so association tests used only the typed subset. In a later analysis, most CMV-associated TCR beta chains were found to appear HLA-restricted, with HLA associations seemingly driven largely by CMV exposure.

The clonotype was recovered from a woman aged 18-35 years in good health and CMV-seropositive. Recombination connected TRBV5-4 to TRBJ2-2, with no confidently assigned D gene. Sequencing was done on a sample of PBMCs. The DNA is TGTGCCAGCAGCTTACTGACCGGGGAGCTGTTTTTT. Its translation reads: CASSLLTGELFF.